Given below is one T cell receptor (beta chain) in context. Its cognate antigen is unknown. This sample is part of a study of response to subunit inactivated influenza vaccine. General study findings and limits: New T cells are recruited in small numbers by each seasonal influenza vaccination, according to the authors' suggestion.

The V and J ends lost 0 bases and 4 bases respectively, with 14 bases between them. The germline V gene encodes CDR1 DFQATT and CDR2 SNEGSKA (reference sequence). The CDR3 covers 15 residues. Each CDR3 protein is one row after TCRdb ran MiXCR on the RT-PCR reads. Here the sample spans roughly 630,000 distinct CDR3 sequences, 13% to 15% being singletons. This sample comprised PBMCs from blood, obtained 14 to 15 days before vaccination. The chain joins TRBV20-1 to TRBJ2-3; possibly TRBD2 for D (5 bases). The sequence was obtained from a man between 50 and 59 years old who received an inactivated influenza vaccine. CDR3 in DNA: TGCAGTGCTAGAGATCATGAGGTTAGCGCAGATACGCAGTATTTT. It specifies CSARDHEVSADTQYF.